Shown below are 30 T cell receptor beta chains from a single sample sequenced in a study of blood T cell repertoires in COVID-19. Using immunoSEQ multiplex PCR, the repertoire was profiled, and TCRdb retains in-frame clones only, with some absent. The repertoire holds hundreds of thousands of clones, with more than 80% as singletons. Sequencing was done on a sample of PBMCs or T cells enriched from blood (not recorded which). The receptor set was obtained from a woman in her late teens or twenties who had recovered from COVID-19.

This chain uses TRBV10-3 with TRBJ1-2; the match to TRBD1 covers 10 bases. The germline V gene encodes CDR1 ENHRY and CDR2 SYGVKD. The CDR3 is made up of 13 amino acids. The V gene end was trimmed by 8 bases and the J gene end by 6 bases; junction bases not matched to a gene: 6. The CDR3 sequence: CAIQRQGANGYTF. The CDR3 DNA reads TGTGCCATCCAGAGACAGGGGGCGAATGGCTACACCTTC.

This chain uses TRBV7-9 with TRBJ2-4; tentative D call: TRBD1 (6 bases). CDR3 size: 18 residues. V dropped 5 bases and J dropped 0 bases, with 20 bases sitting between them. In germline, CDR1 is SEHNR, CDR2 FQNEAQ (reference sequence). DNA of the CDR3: TGTGCCAGCAGCCAAGAACCTAGACAGGTATTAGCCAAAAACATTCAGTACTTC. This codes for CASSQEPRQVLAKNIQYF.

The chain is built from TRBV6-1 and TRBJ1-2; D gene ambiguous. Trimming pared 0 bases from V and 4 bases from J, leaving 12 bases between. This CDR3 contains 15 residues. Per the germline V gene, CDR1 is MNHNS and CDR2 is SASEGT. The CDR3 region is CASSEAGSALYGYTF. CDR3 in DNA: TGTGCCAGCAGTGAAGCGGGCTCGGCCCTCTATGGCTACACCTTC.

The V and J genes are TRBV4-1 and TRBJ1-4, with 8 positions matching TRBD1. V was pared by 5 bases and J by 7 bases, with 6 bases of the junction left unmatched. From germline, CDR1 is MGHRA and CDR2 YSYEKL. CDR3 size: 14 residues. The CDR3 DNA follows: TGCGCCAGCAGCATACAGGGGGAGGGTGAAAAACTGTTTTTT. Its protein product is CASSIQGEGEKLFF.

For the CDR3, the DNA is TGTGCCAGCAGCAGGGACATCTATGGCTACACCTTC. Its protein is CASSRDIYGYTF. This chain joins TRBV28 and TRBJ1-2; maybe TRBD1 (6 bases). Germline V gives CDR1 MDHEN, CDR2 SYDVKM. The CDR3 covers 12 residues. Trimming left V 6 bases short and J 4 bases short, with 9 bases between.

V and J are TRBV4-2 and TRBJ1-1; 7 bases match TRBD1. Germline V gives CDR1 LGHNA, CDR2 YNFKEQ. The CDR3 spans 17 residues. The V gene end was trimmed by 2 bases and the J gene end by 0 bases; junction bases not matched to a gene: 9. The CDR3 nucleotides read TGTGCCAGCAGCCAACTGGGCGGAGGGGGCATGAACACTGAAGCTTTCTTT. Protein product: CASSQLGGGGMNTEAFF.

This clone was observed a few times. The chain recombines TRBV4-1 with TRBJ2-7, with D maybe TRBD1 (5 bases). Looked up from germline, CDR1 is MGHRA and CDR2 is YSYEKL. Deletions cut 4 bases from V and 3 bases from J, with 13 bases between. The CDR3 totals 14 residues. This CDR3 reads CASSPDKNNYEQYF. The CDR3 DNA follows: TGCGCCAGCAGCCCGGACAAGAATAACTACGAGCAGTACTTC.

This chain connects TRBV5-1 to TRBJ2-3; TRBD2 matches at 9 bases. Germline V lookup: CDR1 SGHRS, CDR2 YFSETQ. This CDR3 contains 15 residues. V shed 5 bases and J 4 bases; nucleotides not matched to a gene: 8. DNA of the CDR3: TGCGCCAGCAGGCCCGGGACTAGCTTGGCAGATACGCAGTATTTT. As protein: CASRPGTSLADTQYF. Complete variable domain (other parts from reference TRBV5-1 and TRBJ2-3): KAGVTQTPRYLIKTRGQQVTLSCSPISGHRSVSWYQQTPGQGLQFLFEYFSETQRNKGNFPGRFSGRQFSNSRSEMNVSTLELGDSALYLCASRPGTSLADTQYFGPGTRLTVL.

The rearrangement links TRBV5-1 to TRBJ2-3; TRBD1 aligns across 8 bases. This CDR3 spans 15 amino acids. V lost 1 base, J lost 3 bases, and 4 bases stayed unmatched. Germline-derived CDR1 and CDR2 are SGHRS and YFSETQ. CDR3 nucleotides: TGCGCCAGCAGCTTGTGGCAGGGGGCAACAGATACGCAGTATTTT. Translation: CASSLWQGATDTQYF.

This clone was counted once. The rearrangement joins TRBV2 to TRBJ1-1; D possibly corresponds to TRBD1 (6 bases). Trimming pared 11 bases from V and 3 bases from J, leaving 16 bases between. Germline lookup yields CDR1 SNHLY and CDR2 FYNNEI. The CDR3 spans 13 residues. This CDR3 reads CAGSVTGYTEAFF. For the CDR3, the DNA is TGTGCCGGCTCAGTTACAGGGTACACTGAAGCTTTCTTT.

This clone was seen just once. The CDR3 DNA is TGTGCCAGCAGTGAAACGGAGACAGATTCTTACTCTGGAAACACCATATATTTT. The encoded protein is CASSETETDSYSGNTIYF. This chain joins TRBV2 and TRBJ1-3; maybe TRBD1 (5 bases). Trimming cost V 2 bases and J 0 bases, with 17 bases left between them. The CDR3 is 18 residues long. Germline CDR1 reads SNHLY; CDR2 reads FYNNEI.

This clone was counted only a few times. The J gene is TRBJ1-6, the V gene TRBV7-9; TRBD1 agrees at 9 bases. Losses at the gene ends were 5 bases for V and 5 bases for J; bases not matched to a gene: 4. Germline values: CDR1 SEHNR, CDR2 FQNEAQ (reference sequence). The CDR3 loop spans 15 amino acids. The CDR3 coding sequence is TGTGCCAGCAGCCCAGGACAGGGGCATAATTCACCCCTCCACTTT. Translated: CASSPGQGHNSPLHF.

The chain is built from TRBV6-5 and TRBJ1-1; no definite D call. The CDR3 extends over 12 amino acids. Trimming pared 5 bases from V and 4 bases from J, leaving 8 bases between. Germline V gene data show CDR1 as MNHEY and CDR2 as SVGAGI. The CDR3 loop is CASSTSFTEAFF. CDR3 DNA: TGTGCCAGCAGTACTTCTTTCACTGAAGCTTTCTTT.

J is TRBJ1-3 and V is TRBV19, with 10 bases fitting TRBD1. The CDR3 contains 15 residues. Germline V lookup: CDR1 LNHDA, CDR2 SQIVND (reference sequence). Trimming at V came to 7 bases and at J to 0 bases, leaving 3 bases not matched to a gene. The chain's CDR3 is CASTRQGASGNTIYF. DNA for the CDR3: TGTGCCAGTACTCGACAGGGGGCCTCTGGAAACACCATATATTTT. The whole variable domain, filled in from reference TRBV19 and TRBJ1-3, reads DGGITQSPKYLFRKEGQNVTLSCEQNLNHDAMYWYRQDPGQGLRLIYYSQIVNDFQKGDIAEGYSVSREKKESFPLTVTSAQKNPTAFYLCASTRQGASGNTIYFGEGSWLTVV.

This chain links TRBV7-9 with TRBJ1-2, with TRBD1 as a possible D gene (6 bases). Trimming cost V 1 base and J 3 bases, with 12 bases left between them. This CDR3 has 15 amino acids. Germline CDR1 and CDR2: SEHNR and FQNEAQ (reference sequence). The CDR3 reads CASSLDPQGHYGYTF. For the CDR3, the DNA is TGTGCCAGCAGCTTAGACCCTCAGGGGCACTATGGCTACACCTTC.

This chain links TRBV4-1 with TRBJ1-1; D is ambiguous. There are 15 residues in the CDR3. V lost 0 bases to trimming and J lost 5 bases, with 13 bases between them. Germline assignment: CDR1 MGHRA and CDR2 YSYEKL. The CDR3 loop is CASSQDGEERTEAFF. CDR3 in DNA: TGCGCCAGCAGCCAAGATGGGGAAGAGCGGACTGAAGCTTTCTTT.

The CDR3 DNA reads TGTGCCAGCAGTTACTCCGGGACAACCTATGGCTACACCTTC. It specifies CASSYSGTTYGYTF. The chain joins TRBV6-5 to TRBJ1-2; tentatively, D is TRBD1 (6 bases). Germline CDR1 reads MNHEY; CDR2 reads SVGAGI. The CDR3 loop spans 14 amino acids. V was shortened by 0 bases and J by 4 bases, with 9 bases between the two germline ends.

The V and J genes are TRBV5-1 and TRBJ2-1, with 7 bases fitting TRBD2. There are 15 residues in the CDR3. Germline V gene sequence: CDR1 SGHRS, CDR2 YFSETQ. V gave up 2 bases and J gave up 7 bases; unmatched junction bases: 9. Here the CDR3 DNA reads TGCGCCAGCAGCTTCCCAGCGGGGAGTCTAAATGAGCAGTTCTTC. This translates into CASSFPAGSLNEQFF. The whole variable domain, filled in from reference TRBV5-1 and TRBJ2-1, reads KAGVTQTPRYLIKTRGQQVTLSCSPISGHRSVSWYQQTPGQGLQFLFEYFSETQRNKGNFPGRFSGRQFSNSRSEMNVSTLELGDSALYLCASSFPAGSLNEQFFGPGTRLTVL.

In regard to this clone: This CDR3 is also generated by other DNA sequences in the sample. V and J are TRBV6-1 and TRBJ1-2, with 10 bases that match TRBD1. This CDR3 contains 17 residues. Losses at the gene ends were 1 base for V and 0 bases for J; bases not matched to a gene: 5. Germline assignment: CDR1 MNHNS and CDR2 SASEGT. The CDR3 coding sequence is TGTGCCAGCAGTGAAGTGGGGGGACAGGGGCCTAACTATGGCTACACCTTC. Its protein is CASSEVGGQGPNYGYTF.

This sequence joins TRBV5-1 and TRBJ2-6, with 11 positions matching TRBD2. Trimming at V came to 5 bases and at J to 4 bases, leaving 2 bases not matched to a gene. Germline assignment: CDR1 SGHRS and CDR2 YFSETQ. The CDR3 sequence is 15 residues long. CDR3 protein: CASSSGGAGANVLTF. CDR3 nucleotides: TGCGCCAGCAGTAGCGGGGGGGCCGGGGCCAACGTCCTGACTTTC.

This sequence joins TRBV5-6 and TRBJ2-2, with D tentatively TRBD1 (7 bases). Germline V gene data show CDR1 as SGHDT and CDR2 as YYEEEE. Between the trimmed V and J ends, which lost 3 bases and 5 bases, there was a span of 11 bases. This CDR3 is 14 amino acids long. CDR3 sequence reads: CASSSAGGTGELFF. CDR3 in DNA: TGTGCCAGCAGCTCAGCAGGGGGGACCGGGGAGCTGTTTTTT.

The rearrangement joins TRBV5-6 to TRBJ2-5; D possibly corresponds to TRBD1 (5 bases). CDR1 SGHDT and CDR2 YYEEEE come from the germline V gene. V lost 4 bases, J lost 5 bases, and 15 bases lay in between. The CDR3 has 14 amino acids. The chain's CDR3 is CASSDASGAETQYF. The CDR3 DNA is TGTGCCAGCAGCGATGCCTCTGGGGCGGAGACCCAGTACTTC.

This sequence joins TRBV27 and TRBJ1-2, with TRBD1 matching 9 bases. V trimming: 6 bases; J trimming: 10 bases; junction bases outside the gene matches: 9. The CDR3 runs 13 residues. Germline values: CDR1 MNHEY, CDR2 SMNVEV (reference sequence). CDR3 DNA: TGTGCCAGCAGCTGGGACAGGGACATTGACTACACCTTC. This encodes CASSWDRDIDYTF.

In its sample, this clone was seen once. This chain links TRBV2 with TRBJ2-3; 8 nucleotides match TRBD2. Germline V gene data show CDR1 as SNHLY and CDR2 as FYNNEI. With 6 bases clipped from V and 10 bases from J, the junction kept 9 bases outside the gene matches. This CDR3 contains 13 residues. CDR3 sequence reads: CASRETSAPSQYF. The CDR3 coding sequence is TGTGCCAGCAGAGAGACTAGCGCCCCATCGCAGTATTTT.

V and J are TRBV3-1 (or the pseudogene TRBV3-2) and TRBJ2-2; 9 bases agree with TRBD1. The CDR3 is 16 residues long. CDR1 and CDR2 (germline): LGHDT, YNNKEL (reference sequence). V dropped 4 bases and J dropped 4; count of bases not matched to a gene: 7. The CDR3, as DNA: TGTGCCAGCAGCCCCATCGGGACAGGGAGCACCGGGGAGCTGTTTTTT. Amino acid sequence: CASSPIGTGSTGELFF.

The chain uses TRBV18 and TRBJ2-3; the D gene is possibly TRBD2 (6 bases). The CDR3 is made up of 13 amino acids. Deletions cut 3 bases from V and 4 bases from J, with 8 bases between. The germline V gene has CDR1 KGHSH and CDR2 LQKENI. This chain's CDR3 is CASSPREADTQYF. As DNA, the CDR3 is TGTGCCAGCTCACCTAGGGAGGCAGATACGCAGTATTTT.

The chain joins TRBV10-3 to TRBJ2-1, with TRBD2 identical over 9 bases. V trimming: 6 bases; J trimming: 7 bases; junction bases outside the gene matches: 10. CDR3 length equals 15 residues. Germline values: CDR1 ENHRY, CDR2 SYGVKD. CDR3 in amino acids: CAISDSGGPFNEQFF. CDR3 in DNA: TGTGCCATCAGCGATAGCGGGGGCCCCTTTAATGAGCAGTTCTTC.

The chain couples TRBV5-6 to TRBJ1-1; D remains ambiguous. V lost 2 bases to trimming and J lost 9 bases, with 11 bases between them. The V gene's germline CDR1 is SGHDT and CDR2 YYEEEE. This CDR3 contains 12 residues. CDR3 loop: CASSLSDLKAFF. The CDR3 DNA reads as TGTGCCAGCAGCTTATCCGACTTAAAAGCTTTCTTT.

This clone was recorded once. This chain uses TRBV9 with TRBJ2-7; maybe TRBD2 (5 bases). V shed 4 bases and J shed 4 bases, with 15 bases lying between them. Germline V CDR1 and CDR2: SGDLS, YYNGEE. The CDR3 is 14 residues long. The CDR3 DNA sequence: TGTGCCAGCAGCCCCAGTGTCCGGGATTACGAGCAGTACTTC. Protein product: CASSPSVRDYEQYF.

The CDR3 coding sequence is TGCGCCAGCAGTGCAGAGACAGGGATCACAGATACGCAGTATTTT. Translating it yields CASSAETGITDTQYF. The chain is built from TRBV10-1 and TRBJ2-3; TRBD1 matches at 7 bases. V lost 4 bases, J lost 2 bases, and 6 bases stayed unmatched. The germline V gene has CDR1 WNHNN and CDR2 SYGVQD (reference sequence). The CDR3 extends over 15 amino acids.